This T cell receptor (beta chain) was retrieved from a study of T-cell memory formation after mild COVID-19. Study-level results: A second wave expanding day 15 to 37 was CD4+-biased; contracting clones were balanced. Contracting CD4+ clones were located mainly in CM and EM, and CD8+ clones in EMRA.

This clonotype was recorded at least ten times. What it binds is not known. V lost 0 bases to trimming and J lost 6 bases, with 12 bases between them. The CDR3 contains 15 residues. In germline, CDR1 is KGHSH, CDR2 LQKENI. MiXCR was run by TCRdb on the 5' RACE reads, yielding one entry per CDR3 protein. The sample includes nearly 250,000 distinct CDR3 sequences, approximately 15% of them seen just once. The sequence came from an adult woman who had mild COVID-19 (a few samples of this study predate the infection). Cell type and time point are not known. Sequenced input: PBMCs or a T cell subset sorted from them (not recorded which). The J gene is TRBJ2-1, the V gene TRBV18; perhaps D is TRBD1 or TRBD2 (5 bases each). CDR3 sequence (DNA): TGTGCCAGCTCACCACCCCGGGGCCCCATCAATGAGCAGTTCTTC. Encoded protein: CASSPPRGPINEQFF.